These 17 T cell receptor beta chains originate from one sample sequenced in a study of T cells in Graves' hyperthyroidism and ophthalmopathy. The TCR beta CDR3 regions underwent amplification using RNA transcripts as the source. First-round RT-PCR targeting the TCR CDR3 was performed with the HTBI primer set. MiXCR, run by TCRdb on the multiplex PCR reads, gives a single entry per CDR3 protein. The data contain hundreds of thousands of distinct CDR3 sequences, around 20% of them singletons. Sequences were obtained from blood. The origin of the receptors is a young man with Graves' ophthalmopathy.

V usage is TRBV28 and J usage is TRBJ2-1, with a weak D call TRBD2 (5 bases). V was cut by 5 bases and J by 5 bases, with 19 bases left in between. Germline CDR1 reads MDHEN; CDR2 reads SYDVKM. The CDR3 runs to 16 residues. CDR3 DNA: TGTGCCAGCAGTCCCGTAAGGCTAGCACTTAACAATGAGCAGTTCTTC. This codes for CASSPVRLALNNEQFF. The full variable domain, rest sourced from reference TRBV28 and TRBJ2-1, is DVKVTQSSRYLVKRTGEKVFLECVQDMDHENMFWYRQDPGLGLRLIYFSYDVKMKEKGDIPEGYSVSREKKERFSLILESASTNQTSMYLCASSPVRLALNNEQFFGPGTRLTVL.

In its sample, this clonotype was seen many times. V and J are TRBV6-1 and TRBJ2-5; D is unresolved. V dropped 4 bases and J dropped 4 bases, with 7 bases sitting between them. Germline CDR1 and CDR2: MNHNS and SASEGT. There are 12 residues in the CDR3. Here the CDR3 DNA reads TGTGCCAGCAGTGCGGTTGGAGAGACCCAGTACTTC. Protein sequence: CASSAVGETQYF.

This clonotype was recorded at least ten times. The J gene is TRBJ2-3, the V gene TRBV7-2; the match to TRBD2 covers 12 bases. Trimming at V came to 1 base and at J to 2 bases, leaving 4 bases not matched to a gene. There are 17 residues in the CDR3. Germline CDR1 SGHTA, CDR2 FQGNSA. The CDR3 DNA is TGTGCCAGCAGCTTAGGGCTAGCGGGAGGGTCCACAGATACGCAGTATTTT. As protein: CASSLGLAGGSTDTQYF.

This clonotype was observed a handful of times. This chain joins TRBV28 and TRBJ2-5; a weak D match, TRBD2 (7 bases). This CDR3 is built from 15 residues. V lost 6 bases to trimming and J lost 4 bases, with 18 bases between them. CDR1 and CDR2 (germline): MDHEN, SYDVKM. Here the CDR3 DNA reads TGTGCCAGCAGGGAGGGGGGCGGGAGAAGAGAGACCCAGTACTTC. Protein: CASREGGGRRETQYF.

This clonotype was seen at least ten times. The CDR3 coding sequence is TGTGCCAGCAGTTTATCTTCGGCCCAGGGCCGTTCTAGGCCCCAGCATTTT. Translation gives CASSLSSAQGRSRPQHF. The chain is built from TRBV27 and TRBJ1-5; possibly TRBD1 for D (5 bases). The CDR3 sequence is 17 residues long. V was clipped by 0 bases and J by 9 bases, with 21 bases between them. Per the germline V gene, CDR1 is MNHEY and CDR2 is SMNVEV (reference sequence).

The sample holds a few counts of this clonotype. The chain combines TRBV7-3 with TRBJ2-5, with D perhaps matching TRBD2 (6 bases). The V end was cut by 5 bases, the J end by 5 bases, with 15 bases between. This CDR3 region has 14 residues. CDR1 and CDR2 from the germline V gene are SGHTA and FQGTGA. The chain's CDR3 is CASSPSGRMETQYF. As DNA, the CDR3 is TGTGCCAGCAGCCCGTCCGGGAGAATGGAGACCCAGTACTTC.

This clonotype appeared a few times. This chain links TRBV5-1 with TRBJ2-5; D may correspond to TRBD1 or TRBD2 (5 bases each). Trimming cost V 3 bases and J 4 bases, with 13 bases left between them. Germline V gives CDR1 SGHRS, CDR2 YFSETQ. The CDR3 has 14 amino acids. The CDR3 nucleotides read TGCGCCAGCAGCTGGGGACCGCCCGGAGAGACCCAGTACTTC. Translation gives CASSWGPPGETQYF.

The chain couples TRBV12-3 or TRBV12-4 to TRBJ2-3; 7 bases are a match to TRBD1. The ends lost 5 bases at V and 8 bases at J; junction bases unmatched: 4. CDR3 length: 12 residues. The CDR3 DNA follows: TGTGCCAGCAGTCAACAGGGGACTACGCAGTATTTT. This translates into CASSQQGTTQYF.

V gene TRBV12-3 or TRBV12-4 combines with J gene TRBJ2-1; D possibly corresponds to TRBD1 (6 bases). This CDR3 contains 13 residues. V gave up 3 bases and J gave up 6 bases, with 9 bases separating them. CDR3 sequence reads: CASSFGTFNEQFF. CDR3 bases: TGTGCCAGCAGTTTTGGGACATTCAATGAGCAGTTCTTC.

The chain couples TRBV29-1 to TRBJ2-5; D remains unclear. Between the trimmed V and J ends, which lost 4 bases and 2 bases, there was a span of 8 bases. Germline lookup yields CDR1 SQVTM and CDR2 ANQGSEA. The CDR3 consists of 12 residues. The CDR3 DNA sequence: TGCAGCGTTGTGGGCCCTCAAGAGACCCAGTACTTC. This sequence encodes CSVVGPQETQYF.

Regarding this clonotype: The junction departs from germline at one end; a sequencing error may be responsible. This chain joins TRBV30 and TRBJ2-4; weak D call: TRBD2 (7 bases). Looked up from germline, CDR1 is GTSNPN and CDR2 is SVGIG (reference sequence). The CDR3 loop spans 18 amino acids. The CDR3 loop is CAWSRTRMGAGTKSIQYF. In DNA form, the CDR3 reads TGTGCCTGGAGTAGGACTAGGATGGGGGCGGGTACCAAAAGCATTCAGTACTTC.

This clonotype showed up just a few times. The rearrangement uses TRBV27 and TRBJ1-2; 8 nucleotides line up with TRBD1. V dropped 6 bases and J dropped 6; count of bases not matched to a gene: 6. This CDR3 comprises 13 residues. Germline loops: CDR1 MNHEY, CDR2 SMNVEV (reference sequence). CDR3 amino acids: CASSTYRGNGYTF. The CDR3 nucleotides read TGTGCCAGCAGCACCTACAGGGGGAATGGCTACACCTTC.

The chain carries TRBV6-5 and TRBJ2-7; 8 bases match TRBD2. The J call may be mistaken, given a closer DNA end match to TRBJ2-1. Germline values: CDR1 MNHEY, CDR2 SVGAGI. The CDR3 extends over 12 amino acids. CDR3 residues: CASSYSGVEQFF. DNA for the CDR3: TGTGCCAGCAGTTATAGCGGGGTCGAGCAGTTCTTC.

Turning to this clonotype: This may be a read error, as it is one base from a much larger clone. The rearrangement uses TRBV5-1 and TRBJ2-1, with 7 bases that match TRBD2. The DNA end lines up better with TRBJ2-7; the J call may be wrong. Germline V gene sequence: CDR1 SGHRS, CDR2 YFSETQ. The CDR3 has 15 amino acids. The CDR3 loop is CASSLGSGIYNEQYF. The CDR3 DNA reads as TGCGCCAGCAGCTTGGGCAGCGGGATCTACAATGAGCAGTACTTC.

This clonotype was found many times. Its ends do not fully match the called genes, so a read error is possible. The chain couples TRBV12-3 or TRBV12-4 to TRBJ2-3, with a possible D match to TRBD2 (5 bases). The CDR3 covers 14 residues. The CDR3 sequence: CASSLDPGTDTQYF. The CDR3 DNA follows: TGTGCCAGCAGCTTAGATCCGGGGACAGATACGCAGTATTTT.

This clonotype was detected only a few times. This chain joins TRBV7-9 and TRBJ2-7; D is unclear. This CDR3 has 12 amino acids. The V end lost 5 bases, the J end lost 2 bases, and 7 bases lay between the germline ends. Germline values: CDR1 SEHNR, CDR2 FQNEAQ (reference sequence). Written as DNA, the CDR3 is TGTGCCAGCAGCCCCCAGACCTACGAGCAGTACTTC. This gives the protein CASSPQTYEQYF.

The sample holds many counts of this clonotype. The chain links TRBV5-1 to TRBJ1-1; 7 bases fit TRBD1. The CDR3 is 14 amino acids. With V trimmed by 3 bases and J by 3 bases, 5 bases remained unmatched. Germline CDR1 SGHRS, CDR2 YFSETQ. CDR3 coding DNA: TGCGCCAGCAGCTGGGGGACAGCGGACACTGAAGCTTTCTTT. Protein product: CASSWGTADTEAFF.